This T cell receptor (beta chain) was recovered during a study of T cells after yellow fever vaccination. Study-wide context: The SMART-Seq v4 Ultra Low Input method served to prepare the low-cell-number fractions.

This clonotype appeared many times. TCRdb called the 5' RACE reads again in MiXCR, with one record for every CDR3 protein. The sample gives some 260,000 distinct CDR3 sequences, about 5.2% of which show up once; 2.5% to 4% is in the top ten. V was trimmed by 2 bases and J by 5 bases, leaving 9 bases between them. This CDR3 spans 13 amino acids. The sequence derives from a man aged 18-30 years who received the YFV17D yellow fever vaccine. This rearrangement joins TRBV12-3 or TRBV12-4 to TRBJ2-5; D uncertain. Sample: CD4+ T cells sorted from PBMCs, taken on the day of the yellow fever booster vaccination. CDR3 sequence (DNA): TGTGCCAGCAGTTTACCCCCCGGGGAGACCCAGTACTTC. Protein: CASSLPPGETQYF.